This T cell receptor beta chain comes out of a study of tumour-infiltrating T cells in Burkitt lymphoma (TCRdb year 2020). Describing the broader study: When TCR repertoire data were correlated with clinical outcome, productive clonality turned out to predict both overall and progression-free survival, independent of established prognosticators, age at diagnosis among them.

The library was obtained by the immunoSEQ multiplex PCR assay. What TCRdb holds here is the immuneACCESS table cut down to in-frame rearrangements. Part of the clones is not present; checked against another copy, under half of the missing clones reflect an unresolved V gene, and the others are unexplained. Across this sample there are 15,000 or so clones, with 25% to 35% seen only once. Of the sample, under 7.5% is held by the ten largest clones. As regards this clone: The specificity of this receptor is unknown. Base qualities were left out, and no much larger clone turns up one base away.

This receptor was identified in a human donor with diffuse large B-cell lymphoma. Specimen: tumor tissue.

The base sequence is TGTGCCAGCAGTTACAAGGATCGATCCGGGGAGCTGTTTTTT. Translated, this is CASSYKDRSGELFF. Recombination linked TRBV6-5 to TRBJ2-2; too little of a D gene remains to name it. CDR1 and CDR2 (MNHEY, SVGAGI) derive from the germline V gene. At the junction V is shortened by 2 bases and J by 6 bases, with 10 bases in between. The CDR3 has 14 amino acids, counting the end cysteine and phenylalanine. Kept here is only the CDR3 DNA, which spans 42 bases and is read in frame from base 1.